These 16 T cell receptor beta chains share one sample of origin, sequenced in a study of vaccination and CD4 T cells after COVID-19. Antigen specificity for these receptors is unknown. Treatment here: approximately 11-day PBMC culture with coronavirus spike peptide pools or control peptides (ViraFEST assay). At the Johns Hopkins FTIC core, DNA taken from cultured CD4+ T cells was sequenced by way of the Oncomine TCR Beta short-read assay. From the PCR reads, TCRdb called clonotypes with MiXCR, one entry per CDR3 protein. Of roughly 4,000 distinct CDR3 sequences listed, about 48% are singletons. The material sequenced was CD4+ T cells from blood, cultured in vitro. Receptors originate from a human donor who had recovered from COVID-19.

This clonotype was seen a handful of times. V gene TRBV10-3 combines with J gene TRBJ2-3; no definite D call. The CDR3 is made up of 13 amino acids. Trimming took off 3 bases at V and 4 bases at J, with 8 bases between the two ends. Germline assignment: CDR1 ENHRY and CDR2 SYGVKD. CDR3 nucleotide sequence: TGTGCCATCAGTGAAGGAGATCCAGATACGCAGTATTTT. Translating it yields CAISEGDPDTQYF.

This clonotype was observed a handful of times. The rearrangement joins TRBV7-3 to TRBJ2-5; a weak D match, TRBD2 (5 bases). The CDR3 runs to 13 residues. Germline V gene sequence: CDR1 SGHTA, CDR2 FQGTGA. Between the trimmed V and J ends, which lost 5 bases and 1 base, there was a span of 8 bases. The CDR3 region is CASSRTSQETQYF. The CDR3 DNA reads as TGTGCCAGCAGCCGAACTAGCCAAGAGACCCAGTACTTC.

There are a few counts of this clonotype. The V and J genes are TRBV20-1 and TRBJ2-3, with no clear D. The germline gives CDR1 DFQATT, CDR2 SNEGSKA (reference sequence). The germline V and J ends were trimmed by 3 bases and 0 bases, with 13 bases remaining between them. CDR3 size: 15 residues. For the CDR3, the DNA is TGCAGTGCTAGCCCAACCCGGCTAAGCACAGATACGCAGTATTTT. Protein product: CSASPTRLSTDTQYF.

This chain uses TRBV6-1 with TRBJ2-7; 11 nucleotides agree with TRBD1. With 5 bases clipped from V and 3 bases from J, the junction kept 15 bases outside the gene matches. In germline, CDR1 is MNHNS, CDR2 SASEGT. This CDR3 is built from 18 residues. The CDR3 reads CASSKTGTGGHTYYEQYF. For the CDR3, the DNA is TGTGCCAGCAGTAAAACCGGGACAGGGGGTCACACCTACTACGAGCAGTACTTC.

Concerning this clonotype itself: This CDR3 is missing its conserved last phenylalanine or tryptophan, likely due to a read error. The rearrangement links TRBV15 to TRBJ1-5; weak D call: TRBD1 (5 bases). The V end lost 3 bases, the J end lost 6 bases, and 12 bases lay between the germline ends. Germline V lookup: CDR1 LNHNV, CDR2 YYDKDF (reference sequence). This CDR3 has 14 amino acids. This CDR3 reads CATSSRQIGQPQHS. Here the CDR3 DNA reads TGTGCCACCAGCAGTAGACAGATCGGTCAGCCCCAGCATTCT.

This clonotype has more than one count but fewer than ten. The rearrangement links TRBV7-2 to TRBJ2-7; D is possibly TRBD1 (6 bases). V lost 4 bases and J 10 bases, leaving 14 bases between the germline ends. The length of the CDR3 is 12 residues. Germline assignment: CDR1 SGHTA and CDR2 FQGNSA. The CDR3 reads CASSWEQGPQYF. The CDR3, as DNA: TGTGCCAGCAGCTGGGAGCAGGGGCCTCAGTACTTC.

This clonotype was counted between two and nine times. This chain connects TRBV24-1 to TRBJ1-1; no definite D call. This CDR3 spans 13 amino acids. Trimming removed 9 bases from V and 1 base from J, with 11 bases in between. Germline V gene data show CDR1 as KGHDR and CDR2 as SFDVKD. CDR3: CATSHQANTEAFF. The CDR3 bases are TGTGCCACCTCACATCAGGCGAACACTGAAGCTTTCTTT.

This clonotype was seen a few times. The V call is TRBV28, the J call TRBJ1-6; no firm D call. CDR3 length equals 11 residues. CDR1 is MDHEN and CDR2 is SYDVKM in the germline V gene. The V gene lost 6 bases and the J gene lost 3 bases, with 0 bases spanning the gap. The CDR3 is CASSYNSPLHF. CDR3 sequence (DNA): TGTGCCAGCAGCTATAATTCACCCCTCCACTTT.

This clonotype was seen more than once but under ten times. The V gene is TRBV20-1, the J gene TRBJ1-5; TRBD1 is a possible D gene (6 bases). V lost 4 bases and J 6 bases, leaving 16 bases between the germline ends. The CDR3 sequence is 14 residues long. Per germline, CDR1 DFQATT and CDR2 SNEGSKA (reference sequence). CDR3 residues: CSATLGAVGQPQHF. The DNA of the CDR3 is TGCAGTGCTACCTTGGGGGCGGTCGGTCAGCCCCAGCATTTT.

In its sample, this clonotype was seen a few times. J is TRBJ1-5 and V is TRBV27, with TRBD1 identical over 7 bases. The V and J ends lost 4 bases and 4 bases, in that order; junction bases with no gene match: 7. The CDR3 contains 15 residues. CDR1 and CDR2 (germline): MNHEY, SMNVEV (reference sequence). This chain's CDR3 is CASSYGGGRNQPQHF. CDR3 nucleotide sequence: TGTGCCAGCAGTTATGGAGGGGGCCGTAATCAGCCCCAGCATTTT.

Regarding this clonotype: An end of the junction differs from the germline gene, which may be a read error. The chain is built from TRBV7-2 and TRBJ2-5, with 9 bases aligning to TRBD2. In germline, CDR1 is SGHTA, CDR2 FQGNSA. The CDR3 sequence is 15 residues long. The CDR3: CASSFTSGYQEPQYF. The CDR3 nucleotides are TGTGCCAGCAGCTTTACTAGCGGGTACCAAGAGCCCCAGTACTTC. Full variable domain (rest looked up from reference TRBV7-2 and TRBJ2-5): GAGVSQSPSNKVTEKGKDVELRCDPISGHTALYWYRQSLGQGLEFLIYFQGNSAPDKSGLPSDRFSAERTGGSVSTLTIQRTQQEDSAVYLCASSFTSGYQEPQYFGPGTRLLVL.

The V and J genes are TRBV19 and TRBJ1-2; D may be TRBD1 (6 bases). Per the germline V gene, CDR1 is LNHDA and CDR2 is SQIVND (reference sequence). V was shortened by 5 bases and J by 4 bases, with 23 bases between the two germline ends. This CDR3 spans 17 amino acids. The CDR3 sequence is CASSSQVQGFYFYGYTF. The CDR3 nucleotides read TGTGCCAGTAGTTCGCAAGTACAGGGTTTCTACTTCTATGGCTACACCTTC.

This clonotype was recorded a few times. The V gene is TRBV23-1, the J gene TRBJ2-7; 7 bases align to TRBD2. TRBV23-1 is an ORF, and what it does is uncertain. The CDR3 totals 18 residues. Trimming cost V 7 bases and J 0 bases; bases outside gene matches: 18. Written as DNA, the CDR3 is TGCGCCAGCACACGCGGGAGCTCTTTTGGACGGATCTCCTACGAGCAGTACTTC. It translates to CASTRGSSFGRISYEQYF.

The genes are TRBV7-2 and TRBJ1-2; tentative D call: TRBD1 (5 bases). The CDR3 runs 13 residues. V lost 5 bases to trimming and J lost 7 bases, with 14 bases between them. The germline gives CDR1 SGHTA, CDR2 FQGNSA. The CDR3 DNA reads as TGTGCCAGCAGCCGGGCCCTCCAGGGTGGCTACACCTTC. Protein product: CASSRALQGGYTF. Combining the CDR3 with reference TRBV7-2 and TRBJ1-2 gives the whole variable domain GAGVSQSPSNKVTEKGKDVELRCDPISGHTALYWYRQSLGQGLEFLIYFQGNSAPDKSGLPSDRFSAERTGGSVSTLTIQRTQQEDSAVYLCASSRALQGGYTFGSGTRLTVV.

The CDR3 nucleotides are TGTGCCAGCAGAAAATCCGGGACAGGGAGCTCCTACGAGCAGTACTTC. This encodes CASRKSGTGSSYEQYF. The chain couples TRBV6-1 to TRBJ2-7; TRBD1 matches at 9 bases. Trimming at V came to 6 bases and at J to 0 bases, leaving 9 bases not matched to a gene. The CDR3 has 16 amino acids. The V gene's germline CDR1 is MNHNS and CDR2 SASEGT.

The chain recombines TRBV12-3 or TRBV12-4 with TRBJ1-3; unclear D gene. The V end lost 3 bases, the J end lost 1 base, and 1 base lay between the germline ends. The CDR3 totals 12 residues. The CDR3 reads CASSFSGNTIYF. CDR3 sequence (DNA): TGTGCCAGCAGTTTTTCTGGAAACACCATATATTTT.